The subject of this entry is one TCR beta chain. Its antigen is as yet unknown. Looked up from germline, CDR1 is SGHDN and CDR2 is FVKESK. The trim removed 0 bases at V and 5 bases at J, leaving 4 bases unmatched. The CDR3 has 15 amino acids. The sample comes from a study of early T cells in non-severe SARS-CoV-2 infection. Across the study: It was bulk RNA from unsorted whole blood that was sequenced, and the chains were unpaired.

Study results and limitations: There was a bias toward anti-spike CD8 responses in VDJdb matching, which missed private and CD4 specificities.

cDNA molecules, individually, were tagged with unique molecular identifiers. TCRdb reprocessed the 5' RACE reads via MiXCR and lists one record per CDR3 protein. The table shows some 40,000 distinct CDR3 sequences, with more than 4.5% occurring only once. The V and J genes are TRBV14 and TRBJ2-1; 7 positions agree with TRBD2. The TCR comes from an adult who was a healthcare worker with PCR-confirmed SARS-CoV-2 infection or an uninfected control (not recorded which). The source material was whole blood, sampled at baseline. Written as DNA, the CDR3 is TGTGCCAGCAGCCAAGAAAAAAGCGGGAACAATGAGCAGTTCTTC. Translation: CASSQEKSGNNEQFF.